The rows below give T cell receptor beta chains drawn from one sample of a study of cytomegalovirus exposure and HLA in healthy donors. Clones were read by immunoSEQ multiplex PCR, and TCRdb kept only the in-frame ones, dropping some. The sample has fewer than 120,000 clones; approximately 90% are singletons. The sequenced sample consisted of PBMCs. Every receptor here comes from a woman aged 30 to 39 in good health and CMV-seropositive. Both conserved end residues are part of each CDR3. A D gene is named only where the DNA matches it firmly. Expanded clones are given a class, and other clones once, few, many or no size at all.

V gene	J gene	D gene	clone size	CDR3 protein	CDR3 DNA
TRBV9	TRBJ2-2	TRBD2	.	CASSPNPWGGRVNGELFF	TGTGCCAGCAGCCCGAATCCTTGGGGCGGGAGGGTGAACGGGGAGCTGTTTTTT
TRBV7-6	TRBJ2-7	TRBD2	.	CASSMPGLAFNEQYF	TGTGCCAGCAGCATGCCGGGACTAGCGTTTAACGAGCAGTACTTC
TRBV5-4	TRBJ2-7	TRBD2	.	CASSSPGLAGELGEQYF	TGTGCCAGCAGCTCCCCGGGACTAGCGGGGGAGCTAGGCGAGCAGTACTTC
TRBV7-2	TRBJ1-3	TRBD1	.	CASSATGQNTIYF	TGTGCCAGCAGCGCGACAGGGCAAAACACCATATATTTT
TRBV18	TRBJ1-5	.	few	CASSPPGSPSNQPQHF	TGTGCCAGCTCACCTCCCGGGAGTCCCAGCAATCAGCCCCAGCATTTT
TRBV5-4	TRBJ1-2	.	few	CASSSSPANYGYTF	TGTGCCAGCAGCTCCAGTCCTGCTAACTATGGCTACACCTTC
TRBV10-3	TRBJ1-1	.	.	CAISEEGLGNTEAFF	TGTGCCATCAGTGAGGAGGGACTGGGGAACACTGAAGCTTTCTTT
TRBV19	TRBJ1-2	.	.	CASTDPQQGRGFDGYTF	TGTGCCAGTACCGACCCCCAGCAAGGCAGGGGTTTTGATGGCTACACCTTC
TRBV7-9	TRBJ1-1	.	.	CASSTGQWEAFF	TGTGCCAGCAGCACTGGACAGTGGGAAGCTTTCTTT
TRBV12-5	TRBJ2-7	TRBD1	.	CASGSGTGTDYEQYF	TGTGCTAGTGGCTCCGGGACGGGGACAGACTACGAGCAGTACTTC
TRBV27	TRBJ2-7	TRBD2	.	CASSPVSGSREQYF	TGTGCCAGCAGTCCCGTTAGCGGGAGTCGGGAGCAGTACTTC
TRBV29-1	TRBJ1-2	TRBD1	.	CSVVGTDYGYTF	TGCAGCGTTGTCGGGACAGACTATGGCTACACCTTC
TRBV6-4	TRBJ2-7	.	.	CASSEGLVPDYRGEQYF	TGTGCCAGCAGCGAGGGGTTGGTTCCGGACTACCGGGGGGAGCAGTACTTC
TRBV10-3	TRBJ2-3	.	.	CAIRDPGAGDRDTQYF	TGTGCCATCAGGGATCCAGGGGCGGGGGACCGAGATACGCAGTATTTT
TRBV7-2	TRBJ2-2	TRBD2	.	CASSSLPTGTSDTGELFF	TGTGCCAGCAGCTCTCTCCCGACCGGGACTAGCGACACCGGGGAGCTGTTTTTT
TRBV4-2	TRBJ1-1	TRBD1	few	CASSAGGYTEAFF	TGTGCCAGCAGCGCAGGGGGCTACACTGAAGCTTTCTTT
TRBV5-4	TRBJ2-4	.	once	CARLDRVAKNIQYF	TGTGCCAGGTTGGACAGAGTAGCCAAAAACATTCAGTACTTC
TRBV4-3	TRBJ2-5	TRBD2	.	CASSHSSGSTGETQYF	TGCGCCAGCAGCCATAGTAGCGGGAGTACCGGAGAGACCCAGTACTTC
TRBV12-2	TRBJ2-1	.	.	CASRLATGREGRYNEQFF	TGTGCAAGTCGCTTAGCGACCGGGCGGGAGGGCCGCTACAATGAGCAGTTCTTC
TRBV5-6	TRBJ1-1	.	.	CASSGLTGNTEAFF	TGTGCCAGCAGCGGCTTGACAGGGAACACTGAAGCTTTCTTT
TRBV7-2	TRBJ2-5	.	.	CASSLLGVSETQYF	TGTGCCAGCAGCTTATTAGGGGTGTCCGAGACCCAGTACTTC
TRBV5-1	TRBJ1-6	.	.	CASSLNTVKLNSPLHF	TGCGCCAGCAGCTTGAATACAGTTAAGCTCAATTCACCCCTCCACTTT
TRBV28	TRBJ1-1	TRBD1	.	CASRLLQGAAFF	TGTGCCAGCAGACTTTTACAGGGGGCGGCTTTCTTT
TRBV7-2	TRBJ2-1	TRBD2	.	CASSSYPHSGTRGNEQFF	TGTGCCAGCAGCTCTTACCCTCACTCCGGGACTAGAGGAAATGAGCAGTTCTTC
TRBV11-2	TRBJ2-2	TRBD2	.	CASSLGLAGGRWKSGELFF	TGTGCCAGCAGCTTAGGACTAGCGGGGGGCCGTTGGAAGTCCGGGGAGCTGTTTTTT